Shown below are 28 T cell receptor beta chains from a single sample sequenced in a study of T cell changes during pregnancy in multiple sclerosis. The repertoire was sequenced with immunoSEQ multiplex PCR; TCRdb's copy has only in-frame clones and lacks some. Here the sample spans approximately 29,000 clones, roughly 89% being singletons. The sequences come from CD4+ T cells from peripheral blood mononuclear cells, collected in the second trimester of pregnancy. The source of these receptors is a female donor with multiple sclerosis, enrolled in a pregnancy study.

The chain employs TRBV5-1 and TRBJ2-7; 10 nucleotides align to TRBD2. The ends lost 0 bases at V and 3 bases at J; junction bases unmatched: 6. This CDR3 has 16 amino acids. Germline V gene sequence: CDR1 SGHRS, CDR2 YFSETQ. CDR3 sequence: CASSLASGGAYYEQYF. CDR3 coding DNA: TGCGCCAGCAGCTTGGCTAGCGGGGGAGCCTACTACGAGCAGTACTTC.

This chain joins TRBV5-1 and TRBJ1-6; 7 bases agree with TRBD1. In germline, CDR1 is SGHRS, CDR2 YFSETQ. The CDR3 totals 14 residues. Losses at the gene ends were 4 bases for V and 9 bases for J; bases not matched to a gene: 7. The CDR3 loop is CASSHGTDGSPLHF. As DNA, the CDR3 is TGCGCCAGCAGCCACGGGACAGATGGTTCACCCCTCCACTTT.

The rearrangement uses TRBV28 and TRBJ2-5, with a tentative D call TRBD2 (5 bases). The CDR3 extends over 15 amino acids. Per germline, CDR1 MDHEN and CDR2 SYDVKM. Trimming took off 4 bases at V and 5 bases at J, with 17 bases between the two ends. The CDR3 here is CASSSTPRVGETQYF. DNA of the CDR3: TGTGCCAGCAGTTCCACCCCGAGGGTCGGGGAGACCCAGTACTTC.

The chain has TRBV14 and TRBJ1-1; TRBD1 matches 7 bases. This CDR3 spans 13 amino acids. CDR1 and CDR2 from the germline V gene are SGHDN and FVKESK. Trimming cost V 6 bases and J 10 bases; bases outside gene matches: 11. CDR3 coding DNA: TGTGCCAGCAGTCTTGACAGGGAGGTGTCAGCTTTCTTT. This encodes CASSLDREVSAFF.

J is TRBJ1-1 and V is TRBV19; D uncertain. This CDR3 comprises 13 residues. CDR1 LNHDA and CDR2 SQIVND come from the germline V gene (reference sequence). V was clipped by 4 bases and J by 7 bases, with 13 bases between them. The CDR3 sequence: CASSNEAAYEAFF. The CDR3 DNA reads as TGTGCCAGTAGTAATGAGGCAGCTTATGAAGCTTTCTTT.

The V and J genes are TRBV9 and TRBJ1-2; D gene ambiguous. With 6 bases removed from V and 1 base from J, the gap between germline ends came to 13 bases. Germline V gene data show CDR1 as SGDLS and CDR2 as YYNGEE. The CDR3 is 14 amino acids. The CDR3 loop is CASTRSPVNYGYTF. The CDR3 DNA sequence: TGTGCCAGCACCCGTAGTCCCGTTAACTATGGCTACACCTTC.

The V and J genes are TRBV27 and TRBJ1-6; D is unresolved. The germline CDR1 and CDR2 sequences are MNHEY and SMNVEV (reference sequence). The length of the CDR3 is 13 residues. Trimming pared 2 bases from V and 8 bases from J, leaving 7 bases between. CDR3 loop: CASSLNYHSPLHF. CDR3 DNA sequence: TGTGCCAGCAGTTTAAATTATCATTCACCCCTCCACTTT.

The rearrangement links TRBV11-1 to TRBJ2-1, with D unresolved. The CDR3 has 11 amino acids. Germline CDR1 is SGHAT and CDR2 is FQDESV (reference sequence). The V and J ends lost 4 bases and 6 bases respectively, with 4 bases between them. The CDR3 loop reads CASSYSNEQFF. CDR3 in DNA: TGTGCCAGCAGCTACAGCAATGAGCAGTTCTTC.

The chain uses TRBV2 and TRBJ2-7; 10 bases align to TRBD1. CDR1 is SNHLY, CDR2 FYNNEI, per germline. The CDR3 totals 15 residues. The junction had 11 bases not matched to a gene; V was cut back by 6 bases and J by 6 bases. CDR3 bases: TGTGCCAGCAGCTTCCGGGACAGGGGTCCCGTCGAGCAGTACTTC. It translates to CASSFRDRGPVEQYF.

V and J are TRBV5-1 and TRBJ2-6; the D is unclear. The CDR3 has 15 amino acids. Deletions cut 0 bases from V and 0 bases from J, with 4 bases between. Germline V CDR1 and CDR2: SGHRS, YFSETQ. CDR3: CASSLVVSGANVLTF. The CDR3 DNA follows: TGCGCCAGCAGCTTGGTAGTCTCTGGGGCCAACGTCCTGACTTTC.

This sequence joins TRBV6-6 and TRBJ2-7; tentatively, D is TRBD1 (5 bases). Germline V lookup: CDR1 MNHNY, CDR2 SVGAGI (reference sequence). V shed 7 bases and J shed 6 bases, with 19 bases lying between them. This CDR3 is built from 14 residues. The CDR3 sequence is CASTPRAFGSEQYF. CDR3 bases: TGTGCCAGCACCCCCAGGGCTTTCGGAAGCGAGCAGTACTTC.

V usage is TRBV18 and J usage is TRBJ2-7, with D tentatively TRBD2 (5 bases). Germline V gives CDR1 KGHSH, CDR2 LQKENI. The CDR3 length is 13 residues. Trimming removed 5 bases from V and 2 bases from J, with 10 bases in between. The CDR3 DNA is TGTGCCAGCTCATGGACCGGGGCCTACGAGCAGTACTTC. It encodes CASSWTGAYEQYF. The whole variable domain, remainder taken from reference TRBV18 and TRBJ2-7, is NAGVMQNPRHLVRRRGQEARLRCSPMKGHSHVYWYRQLPEEGLKFMVYLQKENIIDESGMPKERFSAEFPKEGPSILRIQQVVRGDSAAYFCASSWTGAYEQYFGPGTRLTVT.

This clone was recorded once. The genes are TRBV29-1 and TRBJ1-1; D gene ambiguous. This CDR3 comprises 13 residues. V was cut by 3 bases and J by 6 bases, with 14 bases left in between. CDR1 and CDR2 from the germline V gene are SQVTM and ANQGSEA. The CDR3 is CSVDRRLNPEAFF. The CDR3 DNA follows: TGCAGCGTTGACCGGAGATTAAACCCTGAAGCTTTCTTT.

V usage is TRBV28 and J usage is TRBJ2-6, with D tentatively TRBD1 (5 bases). The length of the CDR3 is 15 residues. CDR1 and CDR2 (germline): MDHEN, SYDVKM. The V gene lost 6 bases and the J gene lost 0 bases, with 9 bases spanning the gap. CDR3 in amino acids: CASSRTLSGANVLTF. Written as DNA, the CDR3 is TGTGCCAGCAGCAGGACACTCTCTGGGGCCAACGTCCTGACTTTC.

The chain carries TRBV5-5 and TRBJ2-7, with unresolved D. The CDR3 is 14 amino acids. V was clipped by 3 bases and J by 1 base, with 11 bases between them. CDR1 is SGHKS, CDR2 YYEKEE, per germline (reference sequence). The CDR3, as DNA: TGTGCCAGCAGCTACTTAGTGTGGTCCTACGAGCAGTACTTC. It translates to CASSYLVWSYEQYF.

The rearrangement joins TRBV7-9 to TRBJ2-3; 7 bases match TRBD1. Germline V CDR1 and CDR2: SEHNR, FQNEAQ (reference sequence). The length of the CDR3 is 14 residues. Losses at the gene ends were 4 bases for V and 0 bases for J; bases not matched to a gene: 1. The CDR3 DNA reads TGTGCCAGCAGCTGGACAGGTAGCACAGATACGCAGTATTTT. Protein sequence: CASSWTGSTDTQYF.

This chain uses TRBV7-3 with TRBJ2-1, with TRBD2 matching 10 bases. The CDR3 is made up of 13 amino acids. Germline assignment: CDR1 SGHTA and CDR2 FQGTGA. Trimming cost V 4 bases and J 9 bases; bases outside gene matches: 3. The chain's CDR3 is CASSWASGGEQFF. The CDR3 DNA reads TGTGCCAGCAGCTGGGCTAGCGGGGGTGAGCAGTTCTTC. The variable domain in full, with the rest retrieved from reference TRBV7-3 and TRBJ2-1, is GAGVSQTPSNKVTEKGKYVELRCDPISGHTALYWYRQSLGQGPEFLIYFQGTGAADDSGLPNDRFFAVRPEGSVSTLKIQRTERGDSAVYLCASSWASGGEQFFGPGTRLTVL.

The chain links TRBV7-2 to TRBJ1-1; tentative D call: TRBD1 (5 bases). This CDR3 has 14 residues. Per germline, CDR1 SGHTA and CDR2 FQGNSA. Trimming stripped 5 bases from V and 4 bases from J, with 14 bases between. The CDR3 loop reads CASSRQGRVTEAFF. The CDR3 region has the DNA TGTGCCAGCAGCCGCCAGGGCAGGGTCACTGAAGCTTTCTTT.

This chain connects TRBV2 to TRBJ1-1, with D possibly TRBD1 on 5 matching bases. The length of the CDR3 is 13 residues. V gave up 4 bases and J gave up 3 bases, with 9 bases separating them. Germline V gives CDR1 SNHLY, CDR2 FYNNEI. CDR3 in amino acids: CASSVGVDTEAFF. DNA for the CDR3: TGTGCCAGCAGTGTAGGGGTGGACACTGAAGCTTTCTTT.

This clone was seen once. The chain recombines TRBV19 with TRBJ1-5; 7 bases align to TRBD1. This CDR3 spans 15 amino acids. The V gene end was trimmed by 5 bases and the J gene end by 0 bases; junction bases not matched to a gene: 4. The V gene's germline CDR1 is LNHDA and CDR2 SQIVND (reference sequence). The DNA for the CDR3 is TGTGCCAGTAGTGGGGGACAGCTTAGCAATCAGCCCCAGCATTTT. As protein: CASSGGQLSNQPQHF.

This chain links TRBV29-1 with TRBJ2-7, with 7 bases aligning to TRBD1. The CDR3 covers 12 residues. Germline assignment: CDR1 SQVTM and CDR2 ANQGSEA. V lost 6 bases and J lost 2; bases outside the gene matches: 4. The CDR3 DNA is TGCAGCGTCCGGGACAGAACCTACGAGCAGTACTTC. This sequence encodes CSVRDRTYEQYF.

This chain uses TRBV30 with TRBJ2-7, with D possibly TRBD1 on 5 matching bases. The ends were cut back, 2 bases at V and 3 bases at J, with 17 bases in the middle. CDR1 GTSNPN and CDR2 SVGIG come from the germline V gene (reference sequence). This CDR3 contains 15 residues. CDR3 residues: CAWSFPGRVIYEQYF. The CDR3 bases are TGTGCCTGGAGTTTCCCTGGCAGGGTAATCTACGAGCAGTACTTC.

This clone showed up just once. The CDR3 region is CASIAYQGSPLHF. CDR3 coding DNA: TGTGCCAGCATCGCCTACCAGGGGTCACCCCTCCACTTT. The genes are TRBV6-1 and TRBJ1-6; possible D gene TRBD1, 6 bases. This CDR3 has 13 residues. CDR1 and CDR2 from the germline V gene are MNHNS and SASEGT. V dropped 7 bases and J dropped 10 bases, with 14 bases sitting between them.

The chain carries TRBV19 and TRBJ1-5, with D unclear. Germline V lookup: CDR1 LNHDA, CDR2 SQIVND (reference sequence). Between the trimmed V and J ends, which lost 0 bases and 4 bases, there was a span of 4 bases. This CDR3 has 13 residues. CDR3 bases: TGTGCCAGTAGTATAGATCCAAATCAGCCCCAGCATTTT. Translation: CASSIDPNQPQHF. The full variable domain, its missing parts supplied by reference TRBV19 and TRBJ1-5, is DGGITQSPKYLFRKEGQNVTLSCEQNLNHDAMYWYRQDPGQGLRLIYYSQIVNDFQKGDIAEGYSVSREKKESFPLTVTSAQKNPTAFYLCASSIDPNQPQHFGDGTRLSIL.

The rearrangement links TRBV7-3 to TRBJ1-3; D unclear. CDR3 length equals 13 residues. The V end lost 8 bases, the J end lost 2 bases, and 10 bases lay between the germline ends. The germline CDR1 and CDR2 sequences are SGHTA and FQGTGA. The CDR3 reads CASSREPGNTIYF. The CDR3, as DNA: TGTGCCAGCTCTCGGGAACCTGGAAACACCATATATTTT.

The chain uses TRBV5-6 and TRBJ2-1; 10 bases match TRBD2. This CDR3 has 16 residues. Germline CDR1 and CDR2: SGHDT and YYEEEE. The V segment lost 7 bases and the J segment 6 bases; nucleotides outside the gene matches: 13. CDR3 DNA sequence: TGTGCCAGCCACCAATTCGGACTAGCGGACCCCAATGAGCAGTTCTTC. Translated, it gives CASHQFGLADPNEQFF.

V gene TRBV6-6 combines with J gene TRBJ1-2, with D uncertain. This CDR3 contains 12 residues. Germline lookup yields CDR1 MNHNY and CDR2 SVGAGI (reference sequence). V gave up 9 bases and J gave up 0 bases, with 8 bases separating them. CDR3 region: CASETPNYGYTF. CDR3 DNA: TGTGCCAGTGAGACACCTAACTATGGCTACACCTTC.

This sequence joins TRBV2 and TRBJ1-5; no reliable D call. Germline CDR1 and CDR2: SNHLY and FYNNEI. The CDR3 is 13 amino acids. With 2 bases removed from V and 7 bases from J, the gap between germline ends came to 9 bases. CDR3 in amino acids: CASSELVLQPQHF. The CDR3, as DNA: TGTGCCAGCAGTGAATTGGTACTCCAGCCCCAGCATTTT.